These 15 T cell receptor beta chains were sequenced from one sample in a study of blood T cell repertoires in COVID-19. Sequencing was performed with immunoSEQ multiplex PCR; in TCRdb, only in-frame clones are kept and a portion is missing. This repertoire shows about 370,000 clones, approximately 90% found once; its top ten account for approximately 1%. Sequenced input: PBMCs or T cells enriched from blood (not recorded which). These receptors all come from a man aged 18-30 years who had recovered from COVID-19.

In the case of this clone: In the same sample, other DNA sequences code for this CDR3. The J gene is TRBJ1-1, the V gene TRBV18, with D possibly being TRBD1 (6 bases). Germline lookup yields CDR1 KGHSH and CDR2 LQKENI. The CDR3 is made up of 15 amino acids. Trimming took off 1 base at V and 0 bases at J, with 9 bases between the two ends. CDR3 loop: CASSPQGDLNTEAFF. The CDR3 region has the DNA TGTGCCAGCTCACCACAGGGGGATCTGAACACTGAAGCTTTCTTT.

This sequence joins TRBV7-9 and TRBJ2-7; the D gene is possibly TRBD1 (6 bases). The germline V gene encodes CDR1 SEHNR and CDR2 FQNEAQ (reference sequence). The CDR3 extends over 14 amino acids. Deletions cut 5 bases from V and 0 bases from J, with 11 bases between. CDR3 protein: CASSDRTLSYEQYF. CDR3 coding DNA: TGTGCCAGCAGCGACAGGACCCTCTCCTACGAGCAGTACTTC.

V gene TRBV28 combines with J gene TRBJ2-1; D unclear. The length of the CDR3 is 13 residues. Germline loops: CDR1 MDHEN, CDR2 SYDVKM. Between the trimmed V and J ends, which lost 6 bases and 2 bases, there was a span of 8 bases. DNA for the CDR3: TGTGCCAGCAGCCCCCCCACCTACAATGAGCAGTTCTTC. Amino acid sequence: CASSPPTYNEQFF.

The chain has TRBV4-1 and TRBJ2-5; the D gene is possibly TRBD1 (7 bases). The germline V gene has CDR1 MGHRA and CDR2 YSYEKL. This CDR3 has 15 residues. V dropped 4 bases and J dropped 5 bases, with 17 bases sitting between them. The CDR3 DNA follows: TGCGCCAGCAGCCCCCAGGGGGGTTATGGGGAGACCCAGTACTTC. Protein sequence: CASSPQGGYGETQYF.

The CDR3: CASSATSGTNTGELFF. The CDR3 region has the DNA TGTGCCAGCAGCGCGACTAGCGGAACGAACACCGGGGAGCTGTTTTTT. V is TRBV9 and J is TRBJ2-2; TRBD2 matches at 9 bases. Germline V gives CDR1 SGDLS, CDR2 YYNGEE. V was clipped by 3 bases and J by 0 bases; unmatched bases: 3. This CDR3 region has 16 residues.

The chain is built from TRBV4-1 and TRBJ1-4; D gene unclear. Trimming left V 4 bases short and J 7 bases short, with 10 bases between. The length of the CDR3 is 13 residues. Germline lookup yields CDR1 MGHRA and CDR2 YSYEKL. The CDR3 nucleotides are TGCGCCAGCAGCCTAAAAGCGGCTGAAAAACTGTTTTTT. It codes for CASSLKAAEKLFF.

The chain couples TRBV2 to TRBJ2-3, with TRBD1 matching over 7 bases. This CDR3 spans 13 amino acids. Germline-derived CDR1 and CDR2 are SNHLY and FYNNEI. V lost 7 bases, J lost 4 bases, and 5 bases stayed unmatched. This chain's CDR3 is CASTYRGSDTQYF. The CDR3 bases are TGTGCCAGCACCTACAGGGGTTCAGATACGCAGTATTTT. Filled out from reference TRBV2 and TRBJ2-3, the complete variable domain reads EPEVTQTPSHQVTQMGQEVILRCVPISNHLYFYWYRQILGQKVEFLVSFYNNEISEKSEIFDDQFSVERPDGSNFTLKIRSTKLEDSAMYFCASTYRGSDTQYFGPGTRLTVL.

This clone turned up a few times. The V and J genes are TRBV5-1 and TRBJ1-2; D may be TRBD1 (6 bases). CDR1 SGHRS and CDR2 YFSETQ come from the germline V gene. The length of the CDR3 is 13 residues. The V end lost 4 bases, the J end lost 0 bases, and 7 bases lay between the germline ends. CDR3 in amino acids: CASSEGANYGYTF. The CDR3 nucleotides read TGCGCCAGCAGCGAGGGGGCTAACTATGGCTACACCTTC. Combining the CDR3 with reference TRBV5-1 and TRBJ1-2 gives the whole variable domain KAGVTQTPRYLIKTRGQQVTLSCSPISGHRSVSWYQQTPGQGLQFLFEYFSETQRNKGNFPGRFSGRQFSNSRSEMNVSTLELGDSALYLCASSEGANYGYTFGSGTRLTVV.

The chain combines TRBV5-1 with TRBJ1-1; perhaps TRBD1 as D (5 bases). V gave up 3 bases and J gave up 5 bases, with 20 bases separating them. Germline V gene data show CDR1 as SGHRS and CDR2 as YFSETQ. This CDR3 contains 16 residues. Here the CDR3 DNA reads TGCGCCAGCAGCTGGTCCGGGCCCCGGGGGGGGACTGAAGCTTTCTTT. It is translated as CASSWSGPRGGTEAFF.

The V gene is TRBV3-1 (or the pseudogene TRBV3-2), the J gene TRBJ1-2; D is perhaps TRBD1 (5 bases). The germline CDR1 and CDR2 sequences are LGHDT and YNNKEL (reference sequence). The ends were cut back, 2 bases at V and 8 bases at J, with 15 bases in the middle. This CDR3 has 14 residues. This CDR3 is CASSQQGLYGGYTF. As DNA, the CDR3 is TGTGCCAGCAGCCAACAGGGATTATATGGAGGCTACACCTTC.

J is TRBJ2-5 and V is TRBV28; 10 bases are a match to TRBD2. CDR1 and CDR2 (germline): MDHEN, SYDVKM. CDR3 length: 13 amino acids. The trim removed 7 bases at V and 5 bases at J, leaving 4 bases unmatched. The CDR3 spells CASNGGLAETQYF. DNA for the CDR3: TGTGCCAGCAACGGGGGACTAGCGGAGACCCAGTACTTC. Variable domain in full (rest from reference TRBV28 and TRBJ2-5): DVKVTQSSRYLVKRTGEKVFLECVQDMDHENMFWYRQDPGLGLRLIYFSYDVKMKEKGDIPEGYSVSREKKERFSLILESASTNQTSMYLCASNGGLAETQYFGPGTRLLVL.

The J gene is TRBJ1-4, the V gene TRBV7-2; D call uncertain. Germline CDR1 SGHTA, CDR2 FQGNSA. The V gene lost 4 bases and the J gene lost 7 bases, with 19 bases spanning the gap. The CDR3 contains 16 residues. The CDR3 loop is CASSYRAGVGSEKLFF. The CDR3 region has the DNA TGTGCCAGCAGCTATCGAGCCGGTGTGGGGAGTGAAAAACTGTTTTTT.

Only one count was recorded for this clone. The chain employs TRBV27 and TRBJ1-1; tentatively, D is TRBD1 (5 bases). The CDR3 loop spans 14 amino acids. V was shortened by 1 base and J by 3 bases, with 9 bases between the two germline ends. Looked up from germline, CDR1 is MNHEY and CDR2 is SMNVEV (reference sequence). This chain's CDR3 is CASSLWGVDTEAFF. In DNA form, the CDR3 reads TGTGCCAGCAGTTTATGGGGGGTGGACACTGAAGCTTTCTTT.

The chain combines TRBV4-3 with TRBJ1-1, with D tentatively TRBD1 (5 bases). This CDR3 comprises 14 residues. Germline V gives CDR1 LGHNA, CDR2 YSLEER. V gave up 3 bases and J gave up 5 bases, with 13 bases separating them. CDR3 sequence reads: CASSQDRGGTEAFF. The CDR3 coding sequence is TGCGCCAGCAGCCAGGACCGGGGGGGAACTGAAGCTTTCTTT.

The CDR3 sequence is CASSQEGLAGGYYEQYF. The CDR3 nucleotides are TGTGCCAGCAGCCAAGAGGGTCTAGCGGGGGGTTACTACGAGCAGTACTTC. The V and J genes are TRBV3-1 (or the pseudogene TRBV3-2) and TRBJ2-7, with TRBD2 identical over 11 bases. Germline loops: CDR1 LGHDT, CDR2 YNNKEL (reference sequence). Unmatched junction bases numbered 7, after V lost 0 bases and J lost 3 bases. The CDR3 runs 17 residues.